This T cell receptor (beta chain) was sequenced for a study of blood T cells in healthy people across ages. CDR1 and CDR2 from the germline V gene are MGHDK and SYGVNS. This CDR3 comprises 14 residues. V was pared by 3 bases and J by 10 bases, with 3 bases of the junction left unmatched. Study-wide findings and caveats: Diversity of TCR beta per million T cells declined in a roughly linear way with age.

As for this clonotype: As yet, its antigen is unknown.

Using a J-beta primer mix together with a sample-barcoded 5' primer, a second PCR was run for roughly 6 to 12 cycles. TCRdb re-called the 5' RACE reads with MiXCR, one entry per CDR3 protein. The sample yields 1.2 million to 1.5 million distinct CDR3 sequences, 40% to 50% seen once. The sequenced sample was blood. This TCR derives from a woman younger than 35 in good health. This rearrangement joins TRBV25-1 to TRBJ1-6, with 10 bases identical to TRBD1. This CDR3 reads CASSEETGGSPLHF. Written as DNA, the CDR3 is TGTGCCAGCAGTGAGGAGACAGGGGGCTCACCCCTCCACTTT.